The clone carrying this TCR beta chain was observed once. Its antigen is currently unknown. V lost 0 bases, J lost 5 bases, and 10 bases lay in between. Germline CDR1 is MGHRA and CDR2 is YSYEKL. This CDR3 has 14 amino acids. This record belongs to a study of graft-versus-host responses after intestinal transplantation. Study details: Every one of the recipients received anti-thymocyte globulin induction and afterwards took tacrolimus and steroids for approximately 3 years. Study-wide results and caveats: In recipient marrow, GvH clones were found, and some appeared first in ileum or blood. In patients with graft-donor T cell macrochimerism, allograft graft-versus-host to host-versus-graft clonal ratios were high.

The table came from immunoSEQ multiplex PCR; TCRdb's copy has only in-frame clones and leaves some out. The profile covers about 70,000 clones, with around 96% appearing a single time and over 0.45% taken by the ten largest. This chain joins TRBV4-1 and TRBJ2-5, with D hard to call. Sequencing used unstimulated CD8+ T cells sorted from spleen or lymph node cells, obtained before intestinal transplant. The source of this sequence is a human donor who received an intestinal transplant. CDR3 residues: CASSQDRGSETQYF. The CDR3, as DNA: TGCGCCAGCAGCCAAGATCGAGGTTCGGAGACCCAGTACTTC.